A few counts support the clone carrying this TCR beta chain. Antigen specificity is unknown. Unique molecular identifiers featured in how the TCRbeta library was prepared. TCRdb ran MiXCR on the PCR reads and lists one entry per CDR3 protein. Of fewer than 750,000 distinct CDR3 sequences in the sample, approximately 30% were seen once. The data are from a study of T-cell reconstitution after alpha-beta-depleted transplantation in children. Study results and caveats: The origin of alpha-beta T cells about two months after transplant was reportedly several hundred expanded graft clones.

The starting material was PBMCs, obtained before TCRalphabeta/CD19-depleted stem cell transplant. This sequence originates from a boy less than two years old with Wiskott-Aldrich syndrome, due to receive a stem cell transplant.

The CDR3 nucleotides read TGCGCCAGCAGCCTGCATGAGGGGGCAACTAATGAAAAACTGTTTTTT. Translation: CASSLHEGATNEKLFF. V usage is TRBV5-1 and J usage is TRBJ1-4; TRBD1 is a possible D gene (6 bases). The CDR3 sequence is 16 residues long. Germline lookup yields CDR1 SGHRS and CDR2 YFSETQ. Trimming took 4 bases from V and 0 from J, leaving 13 bases between them.